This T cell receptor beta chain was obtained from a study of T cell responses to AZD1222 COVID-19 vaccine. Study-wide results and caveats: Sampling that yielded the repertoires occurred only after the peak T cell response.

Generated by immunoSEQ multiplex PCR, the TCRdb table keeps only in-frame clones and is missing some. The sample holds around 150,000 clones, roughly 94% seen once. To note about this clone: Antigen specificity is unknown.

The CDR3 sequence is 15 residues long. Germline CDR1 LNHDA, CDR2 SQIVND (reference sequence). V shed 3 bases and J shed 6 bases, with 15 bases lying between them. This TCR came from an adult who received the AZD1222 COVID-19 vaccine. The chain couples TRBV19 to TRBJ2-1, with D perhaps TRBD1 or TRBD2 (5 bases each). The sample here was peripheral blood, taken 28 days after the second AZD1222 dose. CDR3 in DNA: TGTGCCAGTAGTATTGGGACCCCGCTTGCCAATGAGCAGTTCTTC. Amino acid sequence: CASSIGTPLANEQFF.